What follows are 9 T cell receptor beta chains derived from one specimen sequenced in a study of T-cell reconstitution after alpha-beta-depleted transplantation in children. The TCRbeta library incorporated unique molecular identifiers. Each CDR3 protein gets one entry after TCRdb re-called the PCR reads with MiXCR. The sample lists about 830,000 distinct CDR3 sequences, 16% seen once, with roughly 5% in the top ten. The specimen comprised PBMCs, mostly from graft donor cells, sampled 360 days after TCRalphabeta/CD19-depleted stem cell transplant. Source of these receptors: a male patient aged 5 to 17 who had a stem cell transplant for acute lymphoblastic leukemia, so the T cells may come from the graft donor.

This clonotype was seen more than once but under ten times. The chain is built from TRBV7-9 and TRBJ1-1, with D hard to call. The CDR3 contains 13 residues. The germline CDR1 and CDR2 sequences are SEHNR and FQNEAQ (reference sequence). Between the trimmed V and J ends, which lost 4 bases and 1 base, there was a span of 7 bases. The CDR3 reads CASSSLSNTEAFF. DNA of the CDR3: TGTGCCAGCAGCTCCCTATCGAACACTGAAGCTTTCTTT.

This clonotype was seen at least ten times. J is TRBJ1-5 and V is TRBV4-1, with 9 bases aligning to TRBD1. Germline CDR1 is MGHRA and CDR2 is YSYEKL. The ends lost 0 bases at V and 1 base at J; junction bases unmatched: 10. CDR3 length equals 19 residues. The CDR3 loop reads CASSQERDRVMVSNQPQHF. The CDR3 DNA reads TGCGCCAGCAGCCAAGAACGGGACAGGGTAATGGTGAGCAATCAGCCCCAGCATTTT.

The chain uses TRBV5-1 and TRBJ2-5; 8 positions match TRBD2. From germline, CDR1 is SGHRS and CDR2 YFSETQ. V dropped 4 bases and J dropped 4; count of bases not matched to a gene: 18. The CDR3 is 18 residues long. This CDR3 reads CASSGGRPAGALPETQYF. The CDR3 DNA sequence: TGCGCCAGCAGCGGGGGGCGCCCAGCGGGAGCCCTTCCAGAGACCCAGTACTTC.

V is TRBV5-1 and J is TRBJ2-2, with TRBD2 matching 9 bases. V shed 4 bases, J shed 0 bases, and the junction held 10 bases outside the gene matches. This CDR3 has 18 residues. In germline, CDR1 is SGHRS, CDR2 YFSETQ. As DNA, the CDR3 is TGCGCCAGCAGCCTGGCTGCGGGAGGGACCCCGAACACCGGGGAGCTGTTTTTT. Its protein product is CASSLAAGGTPNTGELFF. Together with reference TRBV5-1 and TRBJ2-2, the CDR3 gives the full variable domain: KAGVTQTPRYLIKTRGQQVTLSCSPISGHRSVSWYQQTPGQGLQFLFEYFSETQRNKGNFPGRFSGRQFSNSRSEMNVSTLELGDSALYLCASSLAAGGTPNTGELFFGEGSRLTVL.

This clonotype has just a few counts. The V and J genes are TRBV5-1 and TRBJ2-1; the match to TRBD1 covers 7 bases. Losses at the gene ends were 4 bases for V and 9 bases for J; bases not matched to a gene: 13. Germline CDR1 and CDR2: SGHRS and YFSETQ. The CDR3 sequence is 15 residues long. DNA for the CDR3: TGCGCCAGCAGCATCTACAGGGGTGTCGTAAGTGAGCAGTTCTTC. Its protein product is CASSIYRGVVSEQFF. Based on the CDR3 plus reference TRBV5-1 and TRBJ2-1, the full variable domain is KAGVTQTPRYLIKTRGQQVTLSCSPISGHRSVSWYQQTPGQGLQFLFEYFSETQRNKGNFPGRFSGRQFSNSRSEMNVSTLELGDSALYLCASSIYRGVVSEQFFGPGTRLTVL.

This clonotype was found many times. The chain couples TRBV5-1 to TRBJ2-1; TRBD2 might be the D (6 bases). Germline lookup yields CDR1 SGHRS and CDR2 YFSETQ. Trimming shortened V by 0 bases and J by 4 bases, and 11 bases separated the two germline ends. This CDR3 has 15 amino acids. The CDR3 reads CASSLVLAEYNEQFF. The CDR3 DNA follows: TGCGCCAGCAGCTTGGTACTAGCCGAATACAATGAGCAGTTCTTC.

J is TRBJ2-1 and V is TRBV12-3 or TRBV12-4, with a tentative D call TRBD2 (6 bases). This CDR3 spans 14 amino acids. Deletions cut 6 bases from V and 7 bases from J, with 16 bases between. The CDR3 sequence: CASRAGLSINEQFF. CDR3 coding DNA: TGTGCCAGCAGGGCGGGACTCAGCATTAATGAGCAGTTCTTC.

The chain combines TRBV7-4 with TRBJ2-2; D remains unclear. CDR3 length: 13 residues. V lost 5 bases, J lost 7 bases, and 11 bases lay in between. Germline lookup yields CDR1 SGHVT and CDR2 SQSDAQ. CDR3 loop: CASSQPIGGELFF. The CDR3 DNA is TGTGCCAGCAGCCAACCGATAGGCGGGGAGCTGTTTTTT.

There are many counts of this clonotype. The V gene is TRBV29-1, the J gene TRBJ2-1, with no clear D. This CDR3 has 12 amino acids. V was trimmed by 5 bases and J by 6 bases, leaving 11 bases between them. The germline CDR1 and CDR2 sequences are SQVTM and ANQGSEA. The CDR3 reads CSVKVYSNEQFF. Written as DNA, the CDR3 is TGCAGCGTTAAGGTCTATTCCAATGAGCAGTTCTTC.